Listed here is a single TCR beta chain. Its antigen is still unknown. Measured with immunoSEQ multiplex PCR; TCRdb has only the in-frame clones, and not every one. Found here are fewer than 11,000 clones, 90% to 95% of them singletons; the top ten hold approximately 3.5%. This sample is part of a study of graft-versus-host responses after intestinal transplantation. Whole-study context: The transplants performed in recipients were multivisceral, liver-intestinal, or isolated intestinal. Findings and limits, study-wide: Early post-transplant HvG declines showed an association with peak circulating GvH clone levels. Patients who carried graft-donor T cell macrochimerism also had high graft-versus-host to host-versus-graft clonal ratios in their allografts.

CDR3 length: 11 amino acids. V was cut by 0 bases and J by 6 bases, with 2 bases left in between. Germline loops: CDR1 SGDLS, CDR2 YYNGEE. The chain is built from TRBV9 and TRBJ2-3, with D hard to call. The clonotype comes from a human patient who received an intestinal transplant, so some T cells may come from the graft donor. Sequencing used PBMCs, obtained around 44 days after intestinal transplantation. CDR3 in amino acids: CASSVGDTQYF. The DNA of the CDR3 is TGTGCCAGCAGCGTAGGTGATACGCAGTATTTT.